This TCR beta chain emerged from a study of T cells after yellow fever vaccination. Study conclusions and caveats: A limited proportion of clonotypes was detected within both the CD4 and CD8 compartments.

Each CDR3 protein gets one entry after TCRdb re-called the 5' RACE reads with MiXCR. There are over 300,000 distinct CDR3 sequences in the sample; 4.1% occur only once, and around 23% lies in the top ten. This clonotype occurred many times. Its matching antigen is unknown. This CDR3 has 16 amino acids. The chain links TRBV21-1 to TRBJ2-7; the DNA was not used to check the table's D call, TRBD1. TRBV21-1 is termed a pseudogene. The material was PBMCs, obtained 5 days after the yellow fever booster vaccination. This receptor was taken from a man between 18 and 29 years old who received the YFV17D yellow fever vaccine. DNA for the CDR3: TGTGCCAGCAGCAAAGTAGCTGGGACAGGGGTATTCGAGCAGTACGTC. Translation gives CASSKVAGTGVFEQYV.